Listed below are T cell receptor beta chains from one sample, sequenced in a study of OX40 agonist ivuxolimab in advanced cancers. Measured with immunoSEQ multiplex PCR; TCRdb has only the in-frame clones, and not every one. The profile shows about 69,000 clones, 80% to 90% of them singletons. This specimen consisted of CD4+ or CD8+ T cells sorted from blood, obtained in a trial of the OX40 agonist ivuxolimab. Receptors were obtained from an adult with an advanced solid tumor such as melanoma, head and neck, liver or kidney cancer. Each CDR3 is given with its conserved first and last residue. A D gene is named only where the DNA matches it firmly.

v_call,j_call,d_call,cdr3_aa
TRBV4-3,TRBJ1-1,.,CASSQIQGSITEAFF
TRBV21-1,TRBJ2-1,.,CASSKETEEYNEQFF
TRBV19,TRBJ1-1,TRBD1,CASSIGWTGGTEAFF
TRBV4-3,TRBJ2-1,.,CASSQETNRNNEQFF
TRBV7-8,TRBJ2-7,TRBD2,CASSSDPSGSSYEQYF
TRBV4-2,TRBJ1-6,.,CASSQRPLDNSPLHF
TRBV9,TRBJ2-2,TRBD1,CASSPRPGQITGELFF
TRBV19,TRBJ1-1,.,CASSIFMNTEAFF
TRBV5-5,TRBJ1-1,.,CASSSEGQGPHTEAFF
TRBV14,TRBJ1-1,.,CASSQVTAPGAEAFF
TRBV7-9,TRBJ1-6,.,CASSLTDLNSPLHF
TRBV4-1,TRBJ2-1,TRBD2,CASRVDSGGGNEQFF
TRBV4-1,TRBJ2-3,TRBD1,CASSQDLDFGTGGGSQYF
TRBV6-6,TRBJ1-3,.,CASSYGGAAGNTIYF
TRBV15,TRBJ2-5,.,CATSSTKETQYF
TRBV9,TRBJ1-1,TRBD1,CASSVSTGGTWNTEAFF
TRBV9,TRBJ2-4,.,CASSGETDLAKNIQYF
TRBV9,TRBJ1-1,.,CASSLVAGANTEAFF
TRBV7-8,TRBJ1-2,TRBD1,CASGQGRLGGYTF
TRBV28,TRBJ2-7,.,CASSFRGGSYEQYF
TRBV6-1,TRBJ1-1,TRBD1,CASSEPDRGDENTEAFF
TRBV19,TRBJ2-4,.,CASSFNLGNIQYF
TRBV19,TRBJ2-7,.,CASSSGPYEQYF
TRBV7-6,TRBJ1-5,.,CASSLYYGSNQPQHF
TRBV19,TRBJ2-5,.,CASSISDSQETQYF
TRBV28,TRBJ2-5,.,CASSQLGAGYGQETQYF
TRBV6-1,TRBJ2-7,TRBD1,CASRYRGTVYEQYF
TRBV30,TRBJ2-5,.,CAWRGAGSLGETQYF
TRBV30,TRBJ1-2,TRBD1,CAWRGTGWNYGYTF
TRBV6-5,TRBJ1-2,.,CASGGVEEGFNGYTF
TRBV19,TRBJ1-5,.,CASSRLGNQPQHF
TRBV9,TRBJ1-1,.,CASSAGWETEAFF